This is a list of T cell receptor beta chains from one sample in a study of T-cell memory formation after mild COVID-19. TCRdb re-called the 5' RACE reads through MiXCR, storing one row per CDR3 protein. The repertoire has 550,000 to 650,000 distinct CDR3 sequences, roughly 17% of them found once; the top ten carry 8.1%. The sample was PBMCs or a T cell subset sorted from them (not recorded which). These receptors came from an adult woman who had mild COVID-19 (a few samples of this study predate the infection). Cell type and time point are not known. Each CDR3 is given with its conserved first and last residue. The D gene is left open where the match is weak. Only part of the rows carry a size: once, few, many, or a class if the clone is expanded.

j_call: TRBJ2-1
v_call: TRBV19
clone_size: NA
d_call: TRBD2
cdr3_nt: TGTGCCAGTAGTATTCTACTAGCGGGTGCCAATGAGCAGTTCTTC
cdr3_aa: CASSILLAGANEQFF

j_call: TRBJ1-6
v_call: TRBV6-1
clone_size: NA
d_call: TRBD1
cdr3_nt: TGTGCCAGCAAGCCCCTACCGGGACAGGGGGCATATAATTCACCCCTCCACTTT
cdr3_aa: CASKPLPGQGAYNSPLHF

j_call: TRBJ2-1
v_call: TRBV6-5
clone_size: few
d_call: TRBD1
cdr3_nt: TGTGCCAGCAGTTCCCTCACGACAGGGTTGGATGAGCAGTTCTTC
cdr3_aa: CASSSLTTGLDEQFF

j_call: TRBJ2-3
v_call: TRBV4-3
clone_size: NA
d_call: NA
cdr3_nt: TGCGCCAGCAGCCAAGATTCGGCGGGGACCACGGATACGCAGTATTTT
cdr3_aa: CASSQDSAGTTDTQYF

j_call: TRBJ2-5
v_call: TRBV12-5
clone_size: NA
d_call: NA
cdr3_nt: TGTGCTAGTGGTTTAAAGGTCATTGGAGAGAGGGGCCAAGAGACCCAGTACTTC
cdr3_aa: CASGLKVIGERGQETQYF

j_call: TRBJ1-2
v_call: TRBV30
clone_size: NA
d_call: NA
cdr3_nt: TGTGCCTGGAGTGTACGGCACGATTATGGCTACACCTTC
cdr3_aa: CAWSVRHDYGYTF

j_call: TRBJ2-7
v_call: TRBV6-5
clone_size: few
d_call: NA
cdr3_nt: TGTGCCAGCAGTTACTCGACCCCAGGTCCCTACGAGCAGTACTTC
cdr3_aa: CASSYSTPGPYEQYF

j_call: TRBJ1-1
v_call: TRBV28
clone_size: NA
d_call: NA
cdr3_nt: TGTGCCAGCAGGCGGCCTGGGGTAACTGAAGCTTTCTTT
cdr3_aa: CASRRPGVTEAFF

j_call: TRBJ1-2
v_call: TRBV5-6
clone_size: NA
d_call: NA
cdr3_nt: TGTGCCAGCAGCGTTTGGACCCCCTATGGCTACACCTTC
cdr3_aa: CASSVWTPYGYTF

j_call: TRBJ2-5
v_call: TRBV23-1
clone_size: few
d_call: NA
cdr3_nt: TGCGCCAGCAGTCACACAGCCGGGACTCGAGAGACCCAGTACTTC
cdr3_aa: CASSHTAGTRETQYF

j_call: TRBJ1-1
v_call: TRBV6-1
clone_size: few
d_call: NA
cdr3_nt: TGTGCCAGCACCGGTCGGCGGACCATGAACACTGAAGCTTTCTTT
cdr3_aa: CASTGRRTMNTEAFF

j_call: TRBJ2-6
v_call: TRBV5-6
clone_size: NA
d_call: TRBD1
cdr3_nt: TGTGCCAGCAGCTTGGGGCTCCGGGACAGGGGATCTGGGGCCAACGTCCTGACTTTC
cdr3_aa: CASSLGLRDRGSGANVLTF

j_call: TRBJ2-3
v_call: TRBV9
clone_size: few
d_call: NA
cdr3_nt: TGTGCCAGCAGCGCCGCCGAGGGGGCGGGGGGAATAGATACGCAGTATTTT
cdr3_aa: CASSAAEGAGGIDTQYF

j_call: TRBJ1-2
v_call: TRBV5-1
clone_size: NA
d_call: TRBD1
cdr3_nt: TGCGCCAGCAGCTTGGCACAGGGGGCCACTAACTATGGCTACACCTTC
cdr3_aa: CASSLAQGATNYGYTF

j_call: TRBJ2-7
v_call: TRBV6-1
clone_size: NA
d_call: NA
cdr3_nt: TGTGCCACTTGGAGGGGCTACGAGCAGTACTTC
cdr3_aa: CATWRGYEQYF